Described below is a single T cell receptor (beta chain) sequence and its context. This CDR3 has 13 amino acids. Germline CDR1 reads MRHNA; CDR2 reads SNTAGT. The ends were cut back, 5 bases at V and 3 bases at J, with 10 bases in the middle. The sample is drawn from a study of blood T cell repertoires in COVID-19. Study-level information: Sources were T cells, B-cell-depleted T cells, or PBMCs; the material itself was cDNA or gDNA.

As originally analysed: Nucleated cell counts were estimated from reference gene primer amplification. Repertoires were generated with immunoSEQ multiplex PCR, while TCRdb's copy carries only in-frame clones and drops some. The V and J calls and clone size are taken from that table; D and trimming were inferred from the DNA. The data show roughly 24,000 clones, approximately 94% seen once. The V gene is TRBV6-4, the J gene TRBJ1-1; D gene uncertain. Input material: peripheral blood. This clonotype originated in a human donor in a cohort sampled during active COVID-19. CDR3 residues: CASSREVYTEAFF. The CDR3 DNA is TGTGCCAGCAGTCGGGAAGTATACACTGAAGCTTTCTTT.